The rows below give T cell receptor beta chains drawn from one sample of a study of cytomegalovirus exposure and HLA in healthy donors. Clones were read by immunoSEQ multiplex PCR, and TCRdb kept only the in-frame ones, dropping some. In the table there are roughly 120,000 clones, about 81% of which are singletons. The sample consisted of PBMCs. The receptors were sampled from a woman aged 30 to 39 in good health and CMV-seronegative. Both conserved end residues are part of each CDR3. D genes are given only for firm matches. Where a row states a size, it is once, few, many or the class of an expanded clone; other rows omit it.

.,TRBV30,TRBD2,TRBJ2-7,TGTGCCTGGAGTCTAGCGGGCTCCTACGAGCAGTACTTC,CAWSLAGSYEQYF
few,TRBV30,TRBD2,TRBJ2-2,TGTGCCTGGACGGCTAGCGGGACTGACACCGGGGAGCTGTTTTTT,CAWTASGTDTGELFF
.,TRBV4-2,TRBD2,TRBJ2-4,TGTGCCAGCAGCCAAGGGACAGCGGGAGTAGCCAAAAACATTCAGTACTTC,CASSQGTAGVAKNIQYF
.,TRBV9,.,TRBJ1-1,TGTGCCAGCAGCGTAGCTAATCCTGAAGCTTTCTTT,CASSVANPEAFF
few,TRBV15,.,TRBJ2-7,TGTGCCACCAGCAGAGGGAGCGTAGCGGCGGTCCCCTACGAGCAGTACTTC,CATSRGSVAAVPYEQYF
once,TRBV6-5,TRBD1,TRBJ1-2,TGTGCCAGTAGGACAGGGTACGGCTACACCTTC,CASRTGYGYTF
.,TRBV19,.,TRBJ1-1,TGTGCCAGTAGTATCCTTGGCCAAGCTTTCTTT,CASSILGQAFF
few,TRBV7-7,.,TRBJ2-7,TGTGCTAGCAGCCTGGACAGAGGTTACGAGCAGTACTTC,CASSLDRGYEQYF
.,TRBV19,.,TRBJ1-2,TGTGCCAGTAGAACAACAGGGCGTTCTAGGGGCTACACCTTC,CASRTTGRSRGYTF
.,TRBV18,.,TRBJ1-1,TGTGCCAGCTCACTCCGGCAGGGGAACACTGAAGCTTTCTTT,CASSLRQGNTEAFF
.,TRBV5-1,TRBD2,TRBJ2-7,TGCGCCAGCAGCTTCCTAGCGGGAGGGCCTGACGAGCAGTACTTC,CASSFLAGGPDEQYF
.,TRBV5-4,TRBD1,TRBJ1-2,TGTGCCAGCAGCGGGATACAGGGGGCGGGGAAATATGGCTACACCTTC,CASSGIQGAGKYGYTF
.,TRBV6-5,TRBD1,TRBJ1-2,TGTGCCAGCAGCAGAGACAGGGGGACTGGCTACACCTTC,CASSRDRGTGYTF
.,TRBV18,TRBD2,TRBJ2-7,TGTGCCAGCTCACCGTCCTTCGGGGGGATCCTGGGCTACGAGCAGTACTTC,CASSPSFGGILGYEQYF
.,TRBV21-1,.,TRBJ2-5,.,CASSKVKVGQGASGGETQYF
.,TRBV30,.,TRBJ1-1,TGTGCCTGGAGAAGTAGCACTGAAGCTTTCTTT,CAWRSSTEAFF
once,TRBV11-2,TRBD2,TRBJ2-2,TGTGCCAGCAGCTTGAGACTAGCCAGCTTCGGGGAGCTGTTTTTT,CASSLRLASFGELFF
.,TRBV10-3,TRBD2,TRBJ2-7,TGTGCCACCACCGGCCTAGCGGGATGGTACGAGCAGTACTTC,CATTGLAGWYEQYF
.,TRBV10-3,TRBD2,TRBJ2-7,TGTGCCATCAGTCCAAGCGGGAGTCACTACGAGCAGTACTTC,CAISPSGSHYEQYF
.,TRBV19,TRBD2,TRBJ2-6,TGTGCCAGTAGTATGGGAGGGGCTGGGGCCAACGTCCTGACTTTC,CASSMGGAGANVLTF
.,TRBV6-1,.,TRBJ1-3,TGTGCCAGCAGTGAAGTATCGGGTTACTCTGGAAACACCATATATTTT,CASSEVSGYSGNTIYF
few,TRBV13,TRBD2,TRBJ2-3,TGTGCCAGCAGCAAACTACAGCGGGAGATAGATACGCAGTATTTT,CASSKLQREIDTQYF
.,TRBV2,TRBD2,TRBJ2-5,TGTGCCAGCAGGAGGACTAGCGGGCAAGAGACCCAGTACTTC,CASRRTSGQETQYF
.,TRBV25-1,TRBD2,TRBJ2-3,TGTGCCAGCAGTGAATCCGCCACAGCGGGGGGGCCCGATACGCAGTATTTT,CASSESATAGGPDTQYF
.,TRBV9,TRBD2,TRBJ2-3,TGTGCCAGCACCAAAACCCCCCTACTAGCGGGGGGAACAGATACGCAGTATTTT,CASTKTPLLAGGTDTQYF
.,TRBV7-2,.,TRBJ2-3,TGTGCCAGCAGCTTCTCGGGTGGTACAGATACGCAGTATTTT,CASSFSGGTDTQYF
.,TRBV7-2,TRBD1,TRBJ1-1,TGTGCCAGCAGCCAGGACAGGGTGAACACTGAAGCTTTCTTT,CASSQDRVNTEAFF
.,TRBV19,.,TRBJ2-7,TGTGCCAGTAGGATAGGTAACTACGAGCAGTACTTC,CASRIGNYEQYF
few,TRBV19,.,TRBJ2-1,TGTGCCAGTAGTATAAGGAGTACGGTCAATGAGCAGTTCTTC,CASSIRSTVNEQFF
.,TRBV21-1,.,TRBJ2-7,TGTGCCAGCAGCAAAGTTGGTCTTGGACAGATCTCCTACGAGCAGTACTTC,CASSKVGLGQISYEQYF
.,TRBV13,TRBD2,TRBJ2-2,TGTGCCAGCAGCAACTCGCGGAGGCTAGCGGGAGGGAAGAACACCGGGGAGCTGTTTTTT,CASSNSRRLAGGKNTGELFF
.,TRBV7-9,.,TRBJ2-7,TGTTCCAGCAGCTGGGGACTCGGCCCCCTCTACGAGCAGTACTTC,CSSSWGLGPLYEQYF
.,TRBV9,TRBD2,TRBJ2-5,TGTGCCAGCAGCCCAGGACTAAGCGGGGCCCAAGAGACCCAGTACTTC,CASSPGLSGAQETQYF
.,TRBV5-1,TRBD2,TRBJ2-5,TGCGCCAGCAGCTTATCGGGGGGACTAGGCGAGACCCAGTACTTC,CASSLSGGLGETQYF
.,TRBV30,TRBD1,TRBJ2-5,TGTGCCTTTGGACAGGGAGGGACCCAGTACTTC,CAFGQGGTQYF
.,TRBV6-1,TRBD1,TRBJ1-1,TGTGCCAGCAGTGAATCGAACCGGGACAGGGCTGTTAAGATTGAAGCTTTCTTT,CASSESNRDRAVKIEAFF
.,TRBV7-6,TRBD1,TRBJ1-2,TGTGCCAGCAGCCAACAAGGGGGCCACTATGGCTACACCTTC,CASSQQGGHYGYTF
.,TRBV4-2,TRBD2,TRBJ2-1,TGTGCCAGCAGCCAAGGTCCCCAGCGGGGGGGCGATGAGCAGTTCTTC,CASSQGPQRGGDEQFF
.,TRBV5-3,.,TRBJ1-5,TGTGCCAGAAGCTTGCGGGGATGTCAGCCCCAGCATTTT,CARSLRGCQPQHF
.,TRBV5-1,TRBD1,TRBJ2-5,TGCGCCAGCAGCTTTCAGGGGGTTGGGGAGACCCAGTACTTC,CASSFQGVGETQYF
.,TRBV13,.,TRBJ2-7,TGTGCCAGCGGGCAGGGTATTGACGAGCAGTACTTC,CASGQGIDEQYF
.,TRBV15,.,TRBJ2-1,TGTGCCACCAGCAGACCTACCGACAGGGTTGGAGGGAATGAGCAGTTCTTC,CATSRPTDRVGGNEQFF
.,TRBV2,.,TRBJ2-5,TGTGCCAGCAGGTGGGGCCAGGGGCGACCAGAGACCCAGTACTTC,CASRWGQGRPETQYF
.,TRBV4-1,.,TRBJ2-7,TGCGCCAGCAGCCAACCAGGGTACCCCTACGAGCAGTACTTC,CASSQPGYPYEQYF
.,TRBV7-9,.,TRBJ2-3,TGTGCCAGCAGCCCTAAGTTGGTCCAAAACACAGATACGCAGTATTTT,CASSPKLVQNTDTQYF
.,TRBV2,TRBD1,TRBJ2-7,TGTGCCAGCTCCGGGGACAGGGCTACCTACGAGCAGTACTTC,CASSGDRATYEQYF
.,TRBV9,.,TRBJ2-1,TGTGCCAGCAGCGTCCGGGGATACAATGAGCAGTTCTTC,CASSVRGYNEQFF
.,TRBV19,.,TRBJ2-3,TGTGCCAGTAGTCCCCCGGGAGTTGCGGACACAGATACGCAGTATTTT,CASSPPGVADTDTQYF
.,TRBV29-1,.,TRBJ2-1,TGCAGCGTTGAAGGGAACTGGGAGCGCTCCTACAATGAGCAGTTCTTC,CSVEGNWERSYNEQFF
.,TRBV5-1,TRBD2,TRBJ2-1,TGCGCCAGCAGCTGGTACGCGGGAGGCTCCTACAATGAGCAGTTCTTC,CASSWYAGGSYNEQFF
.,TRBV15,TRBD2,TRBJ2-5,TGTGCCACCAGCAGGTCCAGCGGGGGTAAGGAGACCCAGTACTTC,CATSRSSGGKETQYF
.,TRBV30,TRBD2,TRBJ2-1,TGTGCCTGGGGCCGACTAGCTTCGAGCTCCTACAATGAGCAGTTCTTC,CAWGRLASSSYNEQFF